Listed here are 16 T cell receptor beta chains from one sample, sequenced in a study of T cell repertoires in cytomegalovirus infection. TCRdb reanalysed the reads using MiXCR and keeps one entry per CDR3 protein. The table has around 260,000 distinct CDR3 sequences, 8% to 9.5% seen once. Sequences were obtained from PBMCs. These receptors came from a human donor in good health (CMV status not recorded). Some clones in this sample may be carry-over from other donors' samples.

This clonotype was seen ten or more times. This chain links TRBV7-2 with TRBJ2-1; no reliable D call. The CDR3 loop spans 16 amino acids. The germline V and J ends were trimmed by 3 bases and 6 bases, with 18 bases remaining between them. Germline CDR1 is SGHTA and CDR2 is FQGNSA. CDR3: CASSLTSSIGVNEQFF. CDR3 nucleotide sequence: TGTGCCAGCAGCTTGACTTCTAGTATTGGGGTCAATGAGCAGTTCTTC.

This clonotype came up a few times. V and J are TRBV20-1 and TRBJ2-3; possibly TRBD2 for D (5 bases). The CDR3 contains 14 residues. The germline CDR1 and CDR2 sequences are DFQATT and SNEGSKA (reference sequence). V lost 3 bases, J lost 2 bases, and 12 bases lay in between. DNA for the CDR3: TGCAGTGCTAGTAAAGCGGTAATCACAGATACGCAGTATTTT. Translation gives CSASKAVITDTQYF.

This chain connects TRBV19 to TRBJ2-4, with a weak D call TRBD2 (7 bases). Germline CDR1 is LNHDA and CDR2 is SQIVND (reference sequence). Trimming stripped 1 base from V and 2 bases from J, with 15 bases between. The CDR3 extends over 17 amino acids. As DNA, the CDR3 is TGTGCCAGTAGTATAGGGGGGGGGCAGACCACCAAAAACATTCAGTACTTC. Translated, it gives CASSIGGGQTTKNIQYF.

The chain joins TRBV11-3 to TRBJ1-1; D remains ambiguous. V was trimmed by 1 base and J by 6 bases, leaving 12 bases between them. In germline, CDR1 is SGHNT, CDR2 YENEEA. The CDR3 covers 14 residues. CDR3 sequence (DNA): TGTGCCAGCAGCTTAGGGTCCCATGGCTCTGAAGCTTTCTTT. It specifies CASSLGSHGSEAFF.

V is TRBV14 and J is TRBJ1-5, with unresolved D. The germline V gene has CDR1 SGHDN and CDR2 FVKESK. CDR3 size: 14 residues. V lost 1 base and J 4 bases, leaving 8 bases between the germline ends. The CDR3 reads CASSQGRTNQPQHF. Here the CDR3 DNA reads TGTGCCAGCAGCCAAGGCAGGACGAATCAGCCCCAGCATTTT.

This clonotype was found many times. Here the CDR3 reads CASSLWGTLRGEQYF. The CDR3 DNA follows: TGTGCCAGCAGCTTATGGGGTACCCTACGGGGGGAGCAGTACTTC. The genes are TRBV7-2 and TRBJ2-7, with TRBD2 as a possible D gene (6 bases). Trimming shortened V by 2 bases and J by 7 bases, and 18 bases separated the two germline ends. This CDR3 has 15 amino acids. Per germline, CDR1 SGHTA and CDR2 FQGNSA.

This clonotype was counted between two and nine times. CDR3 bases: TGTGCCAGCAGTTACCCCCTAGCGGGAGGCGATGAGCAGTTCTTC. Translating it yields CASSYPLAGGDEQFF. The chain is built from TRBV6-6 and TRBJ2-1; 11 bases match TRBD2. J gave up 8 bases and V 2 bases, and 5 bases lay outside the gene matches. Germline CDR1 reads MNHNY; CDR2 reads SVGAGI (reference sequence). CDR3 length: 15 amino acids.

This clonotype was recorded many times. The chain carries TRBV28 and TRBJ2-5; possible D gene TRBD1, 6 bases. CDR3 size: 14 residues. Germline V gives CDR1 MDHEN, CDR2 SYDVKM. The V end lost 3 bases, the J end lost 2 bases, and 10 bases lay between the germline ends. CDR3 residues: CASSFGDKQETQYF. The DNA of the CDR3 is TGTGCCAGCAGTTTTGGGGACAAGCAAGAGACCCAGTACTTC.

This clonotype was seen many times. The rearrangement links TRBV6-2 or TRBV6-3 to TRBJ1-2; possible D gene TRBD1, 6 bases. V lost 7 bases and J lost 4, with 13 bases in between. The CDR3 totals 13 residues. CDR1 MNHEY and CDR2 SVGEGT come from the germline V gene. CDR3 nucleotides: TGTGCCAGCACTTCGGACAGCGTCTATGGCTACACCTTC. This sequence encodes CASTSDSVYGYTF.

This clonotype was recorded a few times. CDR3 coding DNA: TGTGCCAGCAGCCCTCCGGGACAGGCGACTGAAGCTTTCTTT. Translation: CASSPPGQATEAFF. The chain carries TRBV28 and TRBJ1-1, with 8 bases matching TRBD1. The CDR3 extends over 14 amino acids. Germline assignment: CDR1 MDHEN and CDR2 SYDVKM. V dropped 6 bases and J dropped 5; count of bases not matched to a gene: 8.

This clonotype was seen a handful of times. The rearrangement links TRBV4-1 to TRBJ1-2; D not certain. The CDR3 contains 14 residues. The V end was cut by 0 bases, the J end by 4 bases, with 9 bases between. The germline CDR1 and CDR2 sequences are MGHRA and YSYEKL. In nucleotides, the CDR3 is TGCGCCAGCAGCCAAGATATGGTGGGCTATGGCTACACCTTC. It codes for CASSQDMVGYGYTF.

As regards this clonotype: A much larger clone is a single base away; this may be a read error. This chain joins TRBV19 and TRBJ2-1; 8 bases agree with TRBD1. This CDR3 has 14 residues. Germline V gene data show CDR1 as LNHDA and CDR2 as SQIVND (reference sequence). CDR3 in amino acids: CVSSSRTGFDEQFF. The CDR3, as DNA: TGTGTCAGTAGTTCGAGGACAGGGTTCGATGAGCAGTTCTTC.

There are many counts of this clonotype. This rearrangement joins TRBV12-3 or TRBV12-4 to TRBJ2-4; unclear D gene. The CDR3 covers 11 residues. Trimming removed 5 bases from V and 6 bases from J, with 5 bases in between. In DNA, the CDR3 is TGTGCCAGCAGTCCCCGAAACATTCAGTACTTC. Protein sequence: CASSPRNIQYF.

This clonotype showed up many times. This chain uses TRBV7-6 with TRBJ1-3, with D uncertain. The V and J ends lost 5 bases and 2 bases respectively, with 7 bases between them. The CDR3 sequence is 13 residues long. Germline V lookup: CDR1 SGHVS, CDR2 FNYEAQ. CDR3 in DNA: TGTGCCAGCAGCCCCAGGCCTGGAAACACCATATATTTT. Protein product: CASSPRPGNTIYF.

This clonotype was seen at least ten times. The CDR3 DNA reads TGCAGTGCTAGTGACCTCAGCGGCGGCTCCTACAATGAGCAGTTCTTC. It encodes CSASDLSGGSYNEQFF. The V gene is TRBV20-1, the J gene TRBJ2-1, with D perhaps matching TRBD2 (5 bases). CDR3 size: 16 residues. V was shortened by 3 bases and J by 0 bases, with 15 bases between the two germline ends. Germline CDR1 reads DFQATT; CDR2 reads SNEGSKA (reference sequence).

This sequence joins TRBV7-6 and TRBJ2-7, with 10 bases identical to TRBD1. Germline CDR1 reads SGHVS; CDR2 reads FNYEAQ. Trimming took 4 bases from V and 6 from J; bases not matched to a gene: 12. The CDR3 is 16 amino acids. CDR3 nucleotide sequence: TGTGCCAGCAGCTCATCTACCGGGACAGGGGTCTCCGAGCAGTACTTC. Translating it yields CASSSSTGTGVSEQYF.